This T cell receptor (beta chain) was sequenced for a study of T cell repertoires in cytomegalovirus infection. The wider study: From public TCR beta signatures came an indication of both CMV infection and matching HLA type.

TCRdb used MiXCR to reprocess the reads, holding one entry per CDR3 protein. Among some 200,000 distinct CDR3 sequences listed, 35% to 45% were seen once. Regarding this clonotype: What it binds is unknown.

General study results and limits: What dominated the ex vivo response were HLA-C-restricted CMV-specific TCR beta clonotypes.

The V and J ends lost 0 bases and 3 bases, in that order; junction bases with no gene match: 9. Per germline, CDR1 SGHAT and CDR2 FQNNGV. This CDR3 contains 19 residues. This specimen consisted of CD8+ T cells from cultured PBMCs, obtained from culture after CMV antigen stimulation. The origin of this receptor is a human donor in good health (CMV status not recorded). Some clones in this sample may be carry-over from other donors' samples. The rearrangement links TRBV11-2 to TRBJ2-1; 12 bases are shared with TRBD2. The DNA of the CDR3 is TGTGCCAGCAGCTTAGACGGGGGACTAGCGGGTACGCACTACAATGAGCAGTTCTTC. Translated, it gives CASSLDGGLAGTHYNEQFF.